Listed below are T cell receptor beta chains from one sample, sequenced in a study of a mutant IDH1 vaccine in newly diagnosed glioma. Profiling relied on immunoSEQ multiplex PCR, and the TCRdb table lists in-frame clones only, not all of them. The table has about 65,000 clones, roughly 84% seen once. Antigens for these TCRs are unknown. The sequences come from PBMCs, collected from a glioma patient whose treatment included an IDH1 peptide vaccine. The receptor source for this set is a man aged 25 to 45 with glioma. Each CDR3 is given with its conserved first and last residue. A D gene is named only where the DNA matches it firmly. Rows may omit the clone size; those that give it use once, few, many or a size class.

D	size	V	J	DNA	CDR3
.	.	TRBV6-4	TRBJ1-5	TGTGCCAGCAGCCGGGACACCAATCAGCCCCAGCATTTT	CASSRDTNQPQHF
.	.	TRBV11-2	TRBJ2-7	TGTGCCAGCAGCTTAGGAGGGGTTGGGGGAGGCTACGAGCAGTACTTC	CASSLGGVGGGYEQYF
TRBD1	.	TRBV2	TRBJ1-1	TGTGCCAGCGCAGACAGGGGGCGCGTTGAAGCTTTCTTT	CASADRGRVEAFF
.	.	TRBV7-5	TRBJ2-5	TGTGTCAGAAGCTTAGGTGTTGATGGCGACGAGACCCAGTACTTC	CVRSLGVDGDETQYF
.	.	TRBV23-1	TRBJ2-1	TGCGCCAGCAGTCAATCGCGTCGGAGCTCCTACAATGAGCAGTTCTTC	CASSQSRRSSYNEQFF
.	.	TRBV19	TRBJ1-6	TGTGCCACCTCCGGGACAATCAATTCACCCCTCCACTTT	CATSGTINSPLHF
TRBD1	.	TRBV27	TRBJ1-6	TGTGCCAGCAGAGGACAGGGGGCTTCACCCCTCCACTTT	CASRGQGASPLHF
.	once	TRBV5-1	TRBJ1-2	TGCGCCAGCAGCTGGGGGATGGTGGGGATCTATGGCTACACCTTC	CASSWGMVGIYGYTF
TRBD1	.	TRBV5-1	TRBJ2-1	TGCGCCAGCAGCTTACGGACAGGGGGCTACAATGAGCAGTTCTTC	CASSLRTGGYNEQFF
.	.	TRBV2	TRBJ2-7	TGTGCCAGCAGCGTAGGGAACAGCGAGCAGTACTTC	CASSVGNSEQYF
.	.	TRBV5-1	TRBJ2-5	TGCGCCAGCAGCTTGACCGCCATCCTTCGAGGGATCCAAGAGACCCAGTACTTC	CASSLTAILRGIQETQYF
.	.	TRBV21-1	TRBJ2-2	TGTGCCAGCAGCTTCCGGGACAGGGTTTGGACCGGGGAGCTGTTTTTT	CASSFRDRVWTGELFF
.	.	TRBV11-2	TRBJ2-5	TGTGCCAGCAGCCCCCTTTCCGCGACGGACAGACCTTGGGGGGAGACCCAGTACTTC	CASSPLSATDRPWGETQYF
.	.	TRBV7-6	TRBJ1-1	TGTGCCAGCAGCTTAGGTTCCTCAAGTGTGATGAACACTGAAGCTTTCTTT	CASSLGSSSVMNTEAFF
.	.	TRBV6-5	TRBJ1-3	TGTGCCAGCAGTTACTCGATACAGGGCGGCACCATATATTTT	CASSYSIQGGTIYF
TRBD1	.	TRBV9	TRBJ2-2	TGTGCCAGCAGTAGGACAGGGTTGAACACCGGGGAGCTGTTTTTT	CASSRTGLNTGELFF
.	.	TRBV30	TRBJ1-6	TGTGCCTGGAGTGTAAATAGAGGGGGGCCCAATAATTCACCCCTCCACTTT	CAWSVNRGGPNNSPLHF
TRBD1	.	TRBV28	TRBJ1-5	TGTGCCAGCACCCCGGGGGGGGACAGGGCCCAGCATTTT	CASTPGGDRAQHF
.	.	TRBV19	TRBJ1-5	TGTGCCAGTATCGGCAGGGGTCACAATCAGCCCCAGCATTTT	CASIGRGHNQPQHF
.	few	TRBV6-5	TRBJ1-5	TGTGCCAGCAGTTACTCGCGCAATCAGCCCCAGCATTTT	CASSYSRNQPQHF
.	.	TRBV18	TRBJ2-3	TGTGCCAGCTCACCACCGGGACGGTCCACAGATACGCAGTATTTT	CASSPPGRSTDTQYF
.	.	TRBV28	TRBJ1-5	TGTGCCAGCAGTTCTTCCCCATGGGACGGCAATCAGCCCCAGCATTTT	CASSSSPWDGNQPQHF
.	.	TRBV19	TRBJ1-2	TGTGCCAGCCGCGGGGCTGCCAGAGCTAACTATGGCTACACCTTC	CASRGAARANYGYTF
.	.	TRBV5-6	TRBJ2-2	TGTGCCAGCAGCTTAGGGGGCGCGGGGGCCAACACCGGGGAGCTGTTTTTT	CASSLGGAGANTGELFF
.	.	TRBV19	TRBJ2-1	TGTGCCAGTAGTATAATGGGGGTCGTGTCCTACAATGAGCAGTTCTTC	CASSIMGVVSYNEQFF
.	.	TRBV4-2	TRBJ1-5	TGTGCCAGCAGCCAAGATCTAGGACAGTTAGTTATACAGCCCCAGCATTTT	CASSQDLGQLVIQPQHF
.	.	TRBV12-5	TRBJ1-5	TGTGCTAGTGGTTTGGTAGGAACAGGGCACCAGCCCCAGCATTTT	CASGLVGTGHQPQHF
.	.	TRBV19	TRBJ2-2	TGTGCCAGTAGAATAAACAGGGACACCGGGGAGCTGTTTTTT	CASRINRDTGELFF
.	.	TRBV29-1	TRBJ1-4	TGCAGCGTTGGAAGCCGAGGGGGGGAAAAACTGTTTTTT	CSVGSRGGEKLFF
TRBD1	.	TRBV4-1	TRBJ1-2	TGCGCCAGCAGCCAAGATGGAAAGAGACAGGGTAACTATGGCTACACCTTC	CASSQDGKRQGNYGYTF
TRBD2	.	TRBV7-8	TRBJ2-1	TGTGCCAGCAGCACCAGACTAGCGGGAATTGACAATGAGCAGTTCTTC	CASSTRLAGIDNEQFF
.	.	TRBV2	TRBJ2-7	TGTGCCAGCAGTGAACTGGACACTTACGAGCAGTACTTC	CASSELDTYEQYF
.	.	TRBV6-5	TRBJ2-7	TGTGCCAGCAGTTACGTCCCCGGAAACTACGAGCAGTACTTC	CASSYVPGNYEQYF
.	.	TRBV6-5	TRBJ1-2	TGTGCCAGCAGTTTAGCGAGGCAGAAAACTAACTATGGCTACACCTTC	CASSLARQKTNYGYTF
TRBD2	few	TRBV4-2	TRBJ2-2	TGTGCCAGCAGCCAAGATGAGGCGGGGGGGCCTAACACCGGGGAGCTGTTTTTT	CASSQDEAGGPNTGELFF
TRBD1	.	TRBV19	TRBJ1-5	TGTGCCAGTAGTACGGGACAGGCGGGCAATCAGCCCCAGCATTTT	CASSTGQAGNQPQHF
.	.	TRBV5-1	TRBJ1-4	TGCGCCAGCAGCTTGGGCAGGGCTGCAACTAATGAAAAACTGTTTTTT	CASSLGRAATNEKLFF
.	.	TRBV4-1	TRBJ2-4	TGCGCCAGCAGCCAAGGAGCCAAAAACATTCAGTACTTC	CASSQGAKNIQYF
.	.	TRBV19	TRBJ2-1	TGTGCCAGTAGTATGGTAGTCGGTCGACCTGGGGAGCAGTTCTTC	CASSMVVGRPGEQFF
.	.	TRBV19	TRBJ2-2	TGTGCCAGTAGTATAAAAGCAGGGAACACCGGGGAGCTGTTTTTT	CASSIKAGNTGELFF
.	.	TRBV5-8	TRBJ1-5	TGTGCCAGCAGCCTTCGAACCACAGGGATTCAGCCCCAGCATTTT	CASSLRTTGIQPQHF
.	.	TRBV6-5	TRBJ2-4	TGTGCCAGCAGTTCCAACCGATTGACAAACATTCAGTACTTC	CASSSNRLTNIQYF
.	.	TRBV6-5	TRBJ2-7	TGTGCCAGCAGCCAATTCCGGGGGCTCGGGGGGGAGCAGTACTTC	CASSQFRGLGGEQYF
.	once	TRBV13	TRBJ2-2	TGTGCCAGCAGCACGGGACACCTCCCGAGTACCGGGGAGCTGTTTTTT	CASSTGHLPSTGELFF
.	.	TRBV7-9	TRBJ2-3	TGTGCCAGCAGCTTAAAACACACAGATACGCAGTATTTT	CASSLKHTDTQYF
.	.	TRBV27	TRBJ2-5	TGTGCCAGCAGTTTCCTCGGCAGTCTGGGGCAGTACTTC	CASSFLGSLGQYF
.	few	TRBV5-6	TRBJ1-1	TGTGCCAGCAGCTTGAATCAGATATTGAACACTGAAGCTTTCTTT	CASSLNQILNTEAFF
.	.	TRBV10-3	TRBJ1-3	TGTGCCATCAGTGAGTCGAGTGGAAACACCATATATTTT	CAISESSGNTIYF
TRBD1	.	TRBV2	TRBJ1-5	TGTGCCAGCAGAACCGACAGGGGGAGCAATCAGCCCCAGCATTTT	CASRTDRGSNQPQHF
TRBD1	.	TRBV6-5	TRBJ1-6	TGTGCCAGCAGTTACTCGGTGACAGGGGGAAATTCACCCCTCCACTTT	CASSYSVTGGNSPLHF